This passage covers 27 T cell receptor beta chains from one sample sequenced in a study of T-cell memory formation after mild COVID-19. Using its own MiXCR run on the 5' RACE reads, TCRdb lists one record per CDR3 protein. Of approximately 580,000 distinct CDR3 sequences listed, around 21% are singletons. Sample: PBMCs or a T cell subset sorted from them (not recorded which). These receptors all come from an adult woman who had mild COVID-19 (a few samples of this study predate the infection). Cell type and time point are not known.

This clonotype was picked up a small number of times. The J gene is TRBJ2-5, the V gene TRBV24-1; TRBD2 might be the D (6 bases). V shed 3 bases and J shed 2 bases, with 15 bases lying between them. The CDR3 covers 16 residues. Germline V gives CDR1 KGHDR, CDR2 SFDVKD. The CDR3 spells CATSDPTGTPQETQYF. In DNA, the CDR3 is TGTGCCACCAGTGATCCCACCGGGACTCCACAAGAGACCCAGTACTTC.

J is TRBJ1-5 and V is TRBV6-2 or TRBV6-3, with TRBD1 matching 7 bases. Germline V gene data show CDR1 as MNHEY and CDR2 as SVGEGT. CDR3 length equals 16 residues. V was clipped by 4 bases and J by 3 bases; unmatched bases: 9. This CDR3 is CASSLFGTEFNQPQHF. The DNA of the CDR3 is TGTGCCAGCAGTTTATTCGGGACAGAGTTCAATCAGCCCCAGCATTTT.

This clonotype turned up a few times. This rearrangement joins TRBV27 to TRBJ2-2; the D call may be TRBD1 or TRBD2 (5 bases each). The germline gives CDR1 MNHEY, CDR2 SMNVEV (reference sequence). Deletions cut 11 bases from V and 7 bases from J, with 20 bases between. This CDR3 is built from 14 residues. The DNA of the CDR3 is TGTGCCTCCCAAGGGACCTGGTCCCTCGGGGAGCTGTTTTTT. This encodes CASQGTWSLGELFF.

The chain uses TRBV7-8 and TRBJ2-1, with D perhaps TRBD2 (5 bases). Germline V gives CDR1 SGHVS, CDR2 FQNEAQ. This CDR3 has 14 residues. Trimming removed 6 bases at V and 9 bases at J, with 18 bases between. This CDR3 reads CASSQRRLGSEQFF. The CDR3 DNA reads TGTGCCAGCAGTCAGAGGAGGTTGGGTAGTGAGCAGTTCTTC.

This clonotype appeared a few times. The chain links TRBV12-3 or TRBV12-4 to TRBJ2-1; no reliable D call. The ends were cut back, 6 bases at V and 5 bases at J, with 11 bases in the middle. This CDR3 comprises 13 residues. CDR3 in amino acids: CASSTTEDNEQFF. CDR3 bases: TGTGCCAGCAGCACCACCGAGGACAATGAGCAGTTCTTC.

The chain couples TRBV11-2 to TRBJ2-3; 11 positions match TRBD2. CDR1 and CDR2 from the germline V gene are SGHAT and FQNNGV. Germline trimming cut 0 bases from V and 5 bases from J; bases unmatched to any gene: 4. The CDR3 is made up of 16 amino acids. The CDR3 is CASSLDLAGGRDTQYF. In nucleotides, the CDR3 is TGTGCCAGCAGCTTAGATCTAGCGGGGGGCCGAGATACGCAGTATTTT.

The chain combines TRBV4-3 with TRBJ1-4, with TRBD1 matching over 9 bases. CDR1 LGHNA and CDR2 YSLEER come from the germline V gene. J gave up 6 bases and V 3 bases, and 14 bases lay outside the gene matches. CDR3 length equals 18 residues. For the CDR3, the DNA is TGCGCCAGCAGCCATGACCGGGACAGGGTCGAGGACGATGAAAAACTGTTTTTT. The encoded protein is CASSHDRDRVEDDEKLFF.

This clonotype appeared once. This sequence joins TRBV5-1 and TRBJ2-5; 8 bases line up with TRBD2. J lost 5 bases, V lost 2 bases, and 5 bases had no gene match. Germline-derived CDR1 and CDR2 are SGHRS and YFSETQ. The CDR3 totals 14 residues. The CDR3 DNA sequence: TGCGCCAGCAGCTTTAGCGGGGAAGGGGAGACCCAGTACTTC. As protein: CASSFSGEGETQYF.

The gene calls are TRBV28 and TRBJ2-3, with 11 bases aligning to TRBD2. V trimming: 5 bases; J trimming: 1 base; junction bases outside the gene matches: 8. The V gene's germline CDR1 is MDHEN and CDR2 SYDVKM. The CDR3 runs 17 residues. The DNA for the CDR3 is TGTGCCAGCAGTCCCCCGACTAGCGGGGATGGCACAGATACGCAGTATTTT. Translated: CASSPPTSGDGTDTQYF. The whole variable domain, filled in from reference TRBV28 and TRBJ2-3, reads DVKVTQSSRYLVKRTGEKVFLECVQDMDHENMFWYRQDPGLGLRLIYFSYDVKMKEKGDIPEGYSVSREKKERFSLILESASTNQTSMYLCASSPPTSGDGTDTQYFGPGTRLTVL.

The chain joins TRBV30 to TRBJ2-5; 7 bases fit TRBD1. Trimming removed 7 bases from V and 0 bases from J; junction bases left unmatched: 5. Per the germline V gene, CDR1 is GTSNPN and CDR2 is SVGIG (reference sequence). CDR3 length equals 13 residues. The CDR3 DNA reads TGTGCCTTGGACAGGCGGTACCAAGAGACCCAGTACTTC. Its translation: CALDRRYQETQYF.

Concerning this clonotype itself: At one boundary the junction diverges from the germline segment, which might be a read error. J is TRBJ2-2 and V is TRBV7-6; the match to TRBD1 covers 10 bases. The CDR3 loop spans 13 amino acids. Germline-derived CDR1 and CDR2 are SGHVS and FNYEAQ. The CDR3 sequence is CASGTGENGGLFF. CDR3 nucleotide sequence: TGTGCCAGTGGGACAGGGGAAAACGGGGGGCTGTTTTTT. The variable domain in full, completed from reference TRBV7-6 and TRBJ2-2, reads GAGVSQSPRYKVTKRGQDVALRCDPISGHVSLYWYRQALGQGPEFLTYFNYEAQQDKSGLPNDRFSAERPEGSISTLTIQRTEQRDSAMYRCASGTGENGGLFFGEGSRLTVL.

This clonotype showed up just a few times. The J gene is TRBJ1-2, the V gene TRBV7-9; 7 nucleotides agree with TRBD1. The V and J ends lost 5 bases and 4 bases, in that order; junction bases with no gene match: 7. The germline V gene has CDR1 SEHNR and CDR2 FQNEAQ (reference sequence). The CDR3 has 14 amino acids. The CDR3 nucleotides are TGTGCCAGCAGCCGAGAAGGGGGCCCCTATGGCTACACCTTC. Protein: CASSREGGPYGYTF. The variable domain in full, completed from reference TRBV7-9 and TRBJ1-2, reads DTGVSQNPRHKITKRGQNVTFRCDPISEHNRLYWYRQTLGQGPEFLTYFQNEAQLEKSRLLSDRFSAERPKGSFSTLEIQRTEQGDSAMYLCASSREGGPYGYTFGSGTRLTVV.

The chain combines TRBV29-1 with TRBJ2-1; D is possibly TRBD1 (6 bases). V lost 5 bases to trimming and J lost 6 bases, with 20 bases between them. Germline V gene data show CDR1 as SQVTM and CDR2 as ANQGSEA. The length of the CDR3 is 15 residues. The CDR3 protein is CSVTGGRGAVNEQFF. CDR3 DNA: TGCAGCGTTACTGGGGGCAGGGGAGCTGTCAATGAGCAGTTCTTC.

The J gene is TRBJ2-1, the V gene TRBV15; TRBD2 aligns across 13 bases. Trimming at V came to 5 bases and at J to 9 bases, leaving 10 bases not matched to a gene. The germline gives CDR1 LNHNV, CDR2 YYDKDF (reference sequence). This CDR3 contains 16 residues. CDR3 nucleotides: TGTGCCACCAGCGAGGAACTAGCGGGAGGGCCGGGTGAGCAGTTCTTC. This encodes CATSEELAGGPGEQFF.

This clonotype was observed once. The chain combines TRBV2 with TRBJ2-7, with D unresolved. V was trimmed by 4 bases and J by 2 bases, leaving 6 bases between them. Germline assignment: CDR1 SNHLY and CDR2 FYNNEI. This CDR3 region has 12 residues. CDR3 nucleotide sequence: TGTGCCAGCAGTGTATACCCCTACGAGCAGTACTTC. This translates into CASSVYPYEQYF.

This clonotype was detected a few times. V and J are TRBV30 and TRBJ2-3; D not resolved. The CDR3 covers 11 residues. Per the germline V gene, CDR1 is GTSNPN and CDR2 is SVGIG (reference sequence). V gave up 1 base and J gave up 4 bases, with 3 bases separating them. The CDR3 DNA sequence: TGTGCCTGGAGTGGCCCAGATACGCAGTATTTT. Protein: CAWSGPDTQYF.

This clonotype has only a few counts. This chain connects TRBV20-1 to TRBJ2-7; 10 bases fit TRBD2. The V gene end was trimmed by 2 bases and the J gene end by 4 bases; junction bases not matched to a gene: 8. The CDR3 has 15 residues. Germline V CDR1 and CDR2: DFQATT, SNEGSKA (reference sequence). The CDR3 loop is CSARSAGGPGYEQYF. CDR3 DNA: TGCAGTGCTAGATCAGCGGGGGGGCCGGGATACGAGCAGTACTTC.

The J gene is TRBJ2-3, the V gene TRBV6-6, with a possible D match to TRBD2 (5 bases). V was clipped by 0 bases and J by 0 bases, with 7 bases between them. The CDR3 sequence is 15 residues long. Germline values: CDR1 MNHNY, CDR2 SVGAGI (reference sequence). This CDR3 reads CASSYSSVSTDTQYF. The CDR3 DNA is TGTGCCAGCAGTTACTCTAGCGTCAGCACAGATACGCAGTATTTT.

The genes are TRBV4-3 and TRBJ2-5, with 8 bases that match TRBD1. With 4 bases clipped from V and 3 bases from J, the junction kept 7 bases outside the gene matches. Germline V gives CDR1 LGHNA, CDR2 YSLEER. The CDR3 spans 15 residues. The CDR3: CASSPEQGVEETQYF. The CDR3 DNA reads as TGCGCCAGCAGCCCAGAACAGGGGGTGGAAGAGACCCAGTACTTC.

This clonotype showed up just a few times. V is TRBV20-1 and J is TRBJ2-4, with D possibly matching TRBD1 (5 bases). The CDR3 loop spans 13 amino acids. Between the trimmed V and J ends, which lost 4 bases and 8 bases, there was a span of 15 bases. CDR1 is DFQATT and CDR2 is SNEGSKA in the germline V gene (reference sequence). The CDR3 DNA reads TGCAGTGCTATATTCACTACAGGCTACATTCAGTACTTC. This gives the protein CSAIFTTGYIQYF.

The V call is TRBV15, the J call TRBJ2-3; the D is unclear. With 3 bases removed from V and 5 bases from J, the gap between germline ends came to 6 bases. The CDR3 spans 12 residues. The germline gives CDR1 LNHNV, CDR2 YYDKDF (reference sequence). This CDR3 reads CATSRVKDTQYF. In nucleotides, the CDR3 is TGTGCCACCAGCAGGGTCAAAGATACGCAGTATTTT.

CDR3 DNA sequence: TGTGCCAGCAGCCTGATGATGTTGAACACCGGGGAGCTGTTTTTT. Protein product: CASSLMMLNTGELFF. The genes are TRBV5-5 and TRBJ2-2, with unresolved D. Trimming removed 4 bases from V and 1 base from J, with 11 bases in between. Per the germline V gene, CDR1 is SGHKS and CDR2 is YYEKEE (reference sequence). This CDR3 spans 15 amino acids. The full variable domain, completed using reference TRBV5-5 and TRBJ2-2, is DAGVTQSPTHLIKTRGQQVTLRCSPISGHKSVSWYQQVLGQGPQFIFQYYEKEERGRGNFPDRFSARQFPNYSSELNVNALLLGDSALYLCASSLMMLNTGELFFGEGSRLTVL.

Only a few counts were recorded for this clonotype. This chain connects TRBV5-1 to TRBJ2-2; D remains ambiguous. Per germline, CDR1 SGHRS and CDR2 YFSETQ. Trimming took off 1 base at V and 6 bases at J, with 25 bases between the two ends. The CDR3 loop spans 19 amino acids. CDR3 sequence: CASSLSFYFSEKLSGELFF. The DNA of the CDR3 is TGCGCCAGCAGCTTGTCTTTCTATTTCTCGGAGAAGCTATCCGGGGAGCTGTTTTTT.

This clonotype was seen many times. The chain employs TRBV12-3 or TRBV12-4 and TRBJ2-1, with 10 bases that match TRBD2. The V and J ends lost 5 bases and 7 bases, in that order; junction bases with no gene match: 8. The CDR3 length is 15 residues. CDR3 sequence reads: CASSGSSGRLNEQFF. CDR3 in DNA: TGTGCCAGCAGTGGTTCTAGCGGGAGATTGAATGAGCAGTTCTTC.

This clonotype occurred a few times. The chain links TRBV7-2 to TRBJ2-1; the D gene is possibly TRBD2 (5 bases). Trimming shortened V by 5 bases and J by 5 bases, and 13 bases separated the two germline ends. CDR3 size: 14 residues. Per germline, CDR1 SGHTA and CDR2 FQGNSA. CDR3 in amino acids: CASSPYRDHNEQFF. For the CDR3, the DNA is TGTGCCAGCAGCCCGTACCGGGATCACAATGAGCAGTTCTTC.

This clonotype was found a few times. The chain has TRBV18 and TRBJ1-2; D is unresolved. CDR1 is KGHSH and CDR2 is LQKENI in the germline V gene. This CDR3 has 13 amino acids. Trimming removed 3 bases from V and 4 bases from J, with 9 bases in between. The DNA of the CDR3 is TGTGCCAGCTCACCGGCCTCCCTCTATGGCTACACCTTC. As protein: CASSPASLYGYTF.

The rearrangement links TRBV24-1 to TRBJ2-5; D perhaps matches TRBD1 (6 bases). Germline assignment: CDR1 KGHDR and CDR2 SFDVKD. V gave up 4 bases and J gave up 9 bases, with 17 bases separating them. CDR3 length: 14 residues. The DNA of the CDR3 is TGTGCCACCAGTGAAACCGGGACACGGTCGGCCCAGTACTTC. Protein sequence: CATSETGTRSAQYF.